These 21 T cell receptor beta chains were all obtained from the same sample, sequenced in a study of cytomegalovirus exposure and HLA in healthy donors. The PCR ran on 60 Vbeta and 13 Jbeta primers. Produced via immunoSEQ multiplex PCR; TCRdb's table is partial and in-frame only. Here the sample spans 200,000 or so clones, about 84% being singletons. The sample taken for sequencing was PBMCs. These receptors were obtained from a man aged 50 or older in good health and CMV-seronegative.

J is TRBJ2-3 and V is TRBV10-2; 13 nucleotides agree with TRBD2. This CDR3 contains 16 residues. Losses at the gene ends were 8 bases for V and 2 bases for J; bases not matched to a gene: 7. The germline V gene has CDR1 WSHSY and CDR2 SAAADI. CDR3 protein: CASGTGTSGDTDTQYF. The CDR3 DNA reads as TGCGCCAGCGGGACCGGGACTAGCGGGGACACAGATACGCAGTATTTT.

CDR3 sequence: CASSFRTGGHTEAFF. The CDR3 coding sequence is TGTGCCAGCAGCTTTAGAACAGGGGGCCACACTGAAGCTTTCTTT. The chain links TRBV7-9 to TRBJ1-1; the match to TRBD1 covers 9 bases. In germline, CDR1 is SEHNR, CDR2 FQNEAQ (reference sequence). CDR3 size: 15 residues. J lost 3 bases, V lost 3 bases, and 5 bases had no gene match.

The V gene is TRBV4-1, the J gene TRBJ1-1, with D unresolved. V was pared by 1 base and J by 1 base, with 10 bases between. This CDR3 spans 15 amino acids. Germline V lookup: CDR1 MGHRA, CDR2 YSYEKL. In nucleotides, the CDR3 is TGCGCCAGCAGCCAAGTCGCGACTCGGAACACTGAAGCTTTCTTT. Translation gives CASSQVATRNTEAFF.

To note about this clone: Other DNA sequences from this sample encode an identical CDR3 as well. The chain combines TRBV10-2 with TRBJ1-6; 7 bases are a match to TRBD1. The CDR3 has 14 amino acids. CDR1 and CDR2 (germline): WSHSY, SAAADI. Unmatched junction bases numbered 8, after V lost 6 bases and J lost 9 bases. The DNA for the CDR3 is TGCGCCAGCAGCTCGACAGGGAATAGTTCACCCCTCCACTTT. The encoded protein is CASSSTGNSSPLHF.

The chain couples TRBV10-3 to TRBJ2-2; 16 positions agree with TRBD2. The CDR3 length is 17 residues. Germline CDR1 ENHRY, CDR2 SYGVKD. Trimming cost V 8 bases and J 6 bases; bases outside gene matches: 9. CDR3 amino acids: CAIRGLAGGPSSGELFF. Here the CDR3 DNA reads TGTGCCATCCGGGGACTAGCGGGGGGGCCTTCTTCCGGGGAGCTGTTTTTT.

V and J are TRBV6-5 and TRBJ2-5; the D gene is possibly TRBD2 (6 bases). Per germline, CDR1 MNHEY and CDR2 SVGAGI. The CDR3 loop spans 14 amino acids. V was shortened by 3 bases and J by 1 base, with 9 bases between the two germline ends. The CDR3, as DNA: TGTGCCAGCAGTTATGGACTATCCCAAGAGACCCAGTACTTC. As protein: CASSYGLSQETQYF.

This clone was recorded a few times. V gene TRBV27 combines with J gene TRBJ2-7; 11 bases are a match to TRBD1. Looked up from germline, CDR1 is MNHEY and CDR2 is SMNVEV (reference sequence). The length of the CDR3 is 15 residues. After removal of 5 bases from V and 3 bases from J, the junction contained 6 bases not matched to a gene. As DNA, the CDR3 is TGTGCCAGCAGTGTTTACGGGACAGGGGGCTACGAGCAGTACTTC. This gives the protein CASSVYGTGGYEQYF.

The CDR3 nucleotides are TGTGCCAGCAGCCCGGACAGGGGAGGTTTTAGCAATCAGCCCCAGCATTTT. It is translated as CASSPDRGGFSNQPQHF. The chain carries TRBV7-2 and TRBJ1-5, with 9 bases aligning to TRBD1. Per the germline V gene, CDR1 is SGHTA and CDR2 is FQGNSA. The CDR3 runs 17 residues. Trimming removed 5 bases from V and 0 bases from J; junction bases left unmatched: 8.

The V call is TRBV21-1, the J call TRBJ2-2; TRBD1, the D gene given by the table, was not confirmed from the DNA. TRBV21-1 is a documented pseudogene. The CDR3 is 18 residues long. The CDR3, as DNA: TGTGCCAGCATCTGGACAGGGGCGACGATTGCGAACACCGGGGAGCTGTTTTTT. Its protein product is CASIWTGATIANTGELFF.

This rearrangement joins TRBV5-1 to TRBJ1-2, with D possibly TRBD1 on 5 matching bases. V dropped 6 bases and J dropped 13 bases, with 16 bases sitting between them. The CDR3 totals 11 residues. CDR1 SGHRS and CDR2 YFSETQ come from the germline V gene. The CDR3 nucleotides are TGCGCCAGCACCGAGGGGAGGGGAGCCACCTTC. It codes for CASTEGRGATF.

The chain has TRBV27 and TRBJ1-5; 7 bases match TRBD1. The trim removed 5 bases at V and 6 bases at J, leaving 22 bases unmatched. The CDR3 totals 19 residues. CDR1 and CDR2 from the germline V gene are MNHEY and SMNVEV (reference sequence). CDR3 amino acids: CASSPMGVAGTVVAQPQHF. Here the CDR3 DNA reads TGTGCCAGCAGTCCCATGGGCGTAGCAGGGACAGTGGTCGCTCAGCCCCAGCATTTT.

This clone was detected only a few times. The CDR3: CASTFTGGGNTIYF. The CDR3 nucleotides are TGTGCCAGTACCTTCACAGGGGGCGGAAACACCATATATTTT. The chain carries TRBV19 and TRBJ1-3; TRBD1 matches 9 bases. The germline V gene encodes CDR1 LNHDA and CDR2 SQIVND (reference sequence). The CDR3 consists of 14 residues. J lost 4 bases, V lost 7 bases, and 5 bases had no gene match.

The sample holds one count of this clone. The J gene is TRBJ2-3, the V gene TRBV9; 7 bases are shared with TRBD1. Trimming cost V 0 bases and J 5 bases; bases outside gene matches: 12. The CDR3 has 17 amino acids. CDR1 and CDR2 from the germline V gene are SGDLS and YYNGEE. The CDR3 here is CASSVDSGQIRLDTQYF. The CDR3 bases are TGTGCCAGCAGCGTAGACTCGGGACAGATACGTTTAGATACGCAGTATTTT.

J is TRBJ2-3 and V is TRBV6-5; TRBD2 is a possible D gene (5 bases). CDR3 size: 12 residues. The germline V gene has CDR1 MNHEY and CDR2 SVGAGI. With 6 bases removed from V and 3 bases from J, the gap between germline ends came to 7 bases. CDR3 coding DNA: TGTGCCAGCAGAGGGAGAACAGATACGCAGTATTTT. It is translated as CASRGRTDTQYF.

This chain uses TRBV2 with TRBJ2-3; the D gene is possibly TRBD1 (6 bases). The CDR3 extends over 12 amino acids. The V end was cut by 5 bases, the J end by 6 bases, with 9 bases between. CDR1 and CDR2 (germline): SNHLY, FYNNEI. The CDR3 protein is CASSRTVDTQYF. The CDR3 DNA follows: TGTGCCAGCAGTAGGACAGTTGATACGCAGTATTTT.

The V and J genes are TRBV5-6 and TRBJ1-2; D is uncertain. V lost 0 bases to trimming and J lost 7 bases, with 4 bases between them. Germline assignment: CDR1 SGHDT and CDR2 YYEEEE. The CDR3 sequence is 11 residues long. CDR3 coding DNA: TGTGCCAGCAGCTTGGGTAGTGGCTACACCTTC. It yields the protein CASSLGSGYTF.

This chain uses TRBV30 with TRBJ1-6; D is unresolved. The CDR3 is 13 residues long. Looked up from germline, CDR1 is GTSNPN and CDR2 is SVGIG (reference sequence). Trimming stripped 4 bases from V and 5 bases from J, with 9 bases between. In nucleotides, the CDR3 is TGTGCCTGGAACGCGGTAGATAATTCACCCCTCCACTTT. Protein: CAWNAVDNSPLHF.

This clone was counted once. This rearrangement joins TRBV18 to TRBJ1-1; TRBD1 matches 8 bases. Germline loops: CDR1 KGHSH, CDR2 LQKENI. Trimming cost V 3 bases and J 1 base; bases outside gene matches: 10. This CDR3 region has 17 residues. DNA for the CDR3: TGTGCCAGCTCACCTCAGGATATCGGACAGGGGAACACTGAAGCTTTCTTT. It translates to CASSPQDIGQGNTEAFF.

About this clone: Germline and junction disagree at one end, which may indicate a read error. The chain is built from TRBV4-3 and TRBJ2-2; D is undetermined. The germline CDR1 and CDR2 sequences are LGHNA and YSLEER. The CDR3 runs to 16 residues. CDR3 sequence (DNA): TGCGCCAACAGCCCGACCGGCACAGCCTACACCGGGGAGCTGTTTTTT. Translating it yields CANSPTGTAYTGELFF.

The chain uses TRBV28 and TRBJ1-2; 9 bases align to TRBD1. J was trimmed by 1 base and V by 3 bases; bases with no gene match: 6. CDR1 and CDR2 (germline): MDHEN, SYDVKM. There are 16 residues in the CDR3. The CDR3 loop is CASSFTGGTSNYGYTF. Written as DNA, the CDR3 is TGTGCCAGCAGTTTTACAGGGGGCACGAGTAACTATGGCTACACCTTC.

The chain carries TRBV4-3 and TRBJ1-4; perhaps TRBD1 as D (5 bases). The CDR3 is 16 residues long. Germline CDR1 LGHNA, CDR2 YSLEER. V was shortened by 0 bases and J by 4 bases, with 12 bases between the two germline ends. As DNA, the CDR3 is TGCGCCAGCAGCCAAGATTTGCCCGGGGGTAATGAAAAACTGTTTTTT. It specifies CASSQDLPGGNEKLFF.